This is a list of T cell receptor beta chains from one sample in a study of blood T cells in healthy people across ages. TCRdb recomputed calls from the 5' RACE reads with MiXCR, one row per CDR3 protein. In the table there are about 1,400,000 distinct CDR3 sequences, 42% of which are singletons. The sequencing sample was made of blood. Receptor source: a woman aged 18-35 years in good health. CDR3s include the opening cysteine and the closing phenylalanine or tryptophan. A D gene is named only where the DNA matches it firmly. A clone size is listed for some rows: how often the clone was seen (once, few, many), or a class if it is expanded.

j_gene	d_gene	v_gene	abundance	CDR3nt	CDR3aa
TRBJ2-2	NA	TRBV27	NA	TGTGCCAGCAGTTCGAAGGAGACCGGGGAGCTGTTTTTT	CASSSKETGELFF
TRBJ2-5	TRBD2	TRBV5-1	NA	TGCGCCAGCAGCTTCAGCGGGACTCTTCAAGAGACCCAGTACTTC	CASSFSGTLQETQYF
TRBJ2-1	NA	TRBV5-1	many	TGCGCCAGCAGCTTTGAGGTCGCAAGGTCTTTAACCTACAATGAGCAGTTCTTC	CASSFEVARSLTYNEQFF
TRBJ2-3	TRBD2	TRBV27	NA	TGTGCCAGCAAATTAGCGGGGGGGCCTTTTGTAGATACGCAGTATTTT	CASKLAGGPFVDTQYF
TRBJ2-5	NA	TRBV9	NA	TGTGCCAGCAGCGTAACAGGGACCGCTTGGGAGACCCAGTACTTC	CASSVTGTAWETQYF
TRBJ1-1	TRBD1	TRBV2	NA	TGTGCCAGCAGTACGTTGGGGACAGGGAGTGCTGAAGCTTTCTTT	CASSTLGTGSAEAFF
TRBJ1-2	TRBD1	TRBV2	NA	TGTGCCAGCAGTACCGGGGACAGGGAAGACTATGGCTACACCTTC	CASSTGDREDYGYTF
TRBJ1-2	NA	TRBV7-8	few	TGTGCCAGCGGAAATCTACTCGCAGGGGCTAACTATGGCTACACCTTC	CASGNLLAGANYGYTF
TRBJ2-7	TRBD1	TRBV5-1	NA	TGCGCCAGCTGCCAGGACAGGGTCTCCTACAATGAGCAGTACTTC	CASCQDRVSYNEQYF
TRBJ1-1	TRBD1	TRBV4-1	NA	TGCGCCGTCAGGGGGGGGAACACTGAAGCTTTCTTT	CAVRGGNTEAFF
TRBJ1-2	NA	TRBV6-5	few	TGTGCCAGCAGTTACCGCCGGGTGGACTATGGCTACACCTTC	CASSYRRVDYGYTF
TRBJ2-5	NA	TRBV14	NA	TGTGCCAGCAGCCAAGATACCGGCAGACTCCAAGAGACCCAGTACTTC	CASSQDTGRLQETQYF
TRBJ2-2	NA	TRBV25-1	NA	TGTGCCAGCAGTGAAGGGGCCACGGAGCTGTTTTTT	CASSEGATELFF
TRBJ2-7	TRBD1	TRBV5-1	few	TGCGCCAGCAGCGCCACAGGGGGGAACTACGAGCAGTACTTC	CASSATGGNYEQYF
TRBJ2-4	NA	TRBV12-3/TRBV12-4	NA	TGTGCCAGCAGCCGCCCCGGAACGGGGAACATTCAGTACTTC	CASSRPGTGNIQYF
TRBJ2-5	TRBD2	TRBV2	NA	TGTGCCAGCACCGGGGGGTTGGTGGAGACCCAGTACTTC	CASTGGLVETQYF
TRBJ2-7	NA	TRBV27	NA	TGTGCCAGCAGTTTTTGGGGGATTGGGTCCTACGAGCAGTACTTC	CASSFWGIGSYEQYF
TRBJ1-2	TRBD1	TRBV28	NA	TGTGCCAGCAGTTTACCACCCGTCCGGGACAGCCCCGAATTCTATGGCTACACCTTC	CASSLPPVRDSPEFYGYTF
TRBJ2-7	TRBD2	TRBV6-2/TRBV6-3	NA	TGTGCCAGCACCCCGGGACTAGCGGGGGGGAAGTGGTACGAGCAGTACTTC	CASTPGLAGGKWYEQYF
TRBJ2-5	NA	TRBV12-3/TRBV12-4	NA	TGTGCCAGCAGTTCGGGCTCTGGTAGAGAGACCCAGTACTTC	CASSSGSGRETQYF
TRBJ1-5	NA	TRBV20-1	NA	TGCAGTGCTAGTGTGGACACTAGAAATCAGCCCCAGCATTTT	CSASVDTRNQPQHF
TRBJ2-3	NA	TRBV6-2/TRBV6-3	few	TGTGCCAGCAGTCCGGGACTTTATTTAGCCACAGATACGCAGTATTTT	CASSPGLYLATDTQYF
TRBJ1-1	NA	TRBV29-1	NA	TGCACAGGGGCAGACGACACTGAAGCTTTCTTT	CTGADDTEAFF
TRBJ2-2	NA	TRBV20-1	NA	TGCAGTGCAACCACCGGGAGAAACACCGGGGAGCTGTTTTTT	CSATTGRNTGELFF
TRBJ1-2	NA	TRBV27	few	TGTGCCAGCAGTTTATCTTCTCACTATGGCTACACCTTC	CASSLSSHYGYTF
TRBJ2-1	NA	TRBV7-7	once	TGTGCCAGCAGCGAAAGGGAACGGAGCTCCTACAATGAGCAGTTCTTC	CASSERERSSYNEQFF
TRBJ2-1	NA	TRBV6-5	NA	TGTGCCAGCAGTTACTTGGCAGGGGTATACAATGAGCAGTTCTTC	CASSYLAGVYNEQFF
TRBJ2-1	TRBD2	TRBV12-3/TRBV12-4	NA	TGTGCCAGCAGTTTATTTCCGCTAGCGGGAGACAATGAGCAGTTCTTC	CASSLFPLAGDNEQFF
TRBJ2-7	TRBD1	TRBV5-1	NA	TGCGCCTGCAGCTTGACAGGGCATGAGCAGTACTTC	CACSLTGHEQYF
TRBJ2-5	TRBD2	TRBV12-3/TRBV12-4	NA	TGTGCCAGCAGCAGTTCCGGGACTATGAAGACCCAGTACTTC	CASSSSGTMKTQYF
TRBJ1-1	NA	TRBV29-1	NA	TGCAGCGTTGACACGGGGGGTGAAGCTTTCTTT	CSVDTGGEAFF
TRBJ2-5	TRBD1	TRBV2	NA	TGTGCCAGCAGGAGGGACAGCAACTCAGAGACCCAGTACTTC	CASRRDSNSETQYF
TRBJ2-7	TRBD2	TRBV3-1	NA	TGTGCCAGCAGCCCTGAGGCTTGGGCTAGCGGCTCCTACGAGCAGTACTTC	CASSPEAWASGSYEQYF
TRBJ2-7	NA	TRBV6-2/TRBV6-3	NA	TGTGCCAGCGGGCCGACAGCCTCCTACGAGCAGTACTTC	CASGPTASYEQYF
TRBJ2-7	NA	TRBV7-6	NA	TGTGCCAGCAGCCCGCGGCACGGACCCTACGAGCAGTACTTC	CASSPRHGPYEQYF
TRBJ1-2	TRBD1	TRBV15	NA	TGTGCCACCAGCAGAGGAGGGCAGGGGGATTTTTACTATGGCTACACCTTC	CATSRGGQGDFYYGYTF
TRBJ2-1	NA	TRBV12-3/TRBV12-4	NA	TGTGCCAGCACCGTGACAGGCCGGGGGTACAATGAGCAGTTCTTC	CASTVTGRGYNEQFF
TRBJ1-1	NA	TRBV20-1	NA	TGCAGTGCTAGAGAATCGGGTCCTGGGGGCACTGAAGCTTTCTTT	CSARESGPGGTEAFF
TRBJ2-5	TRBD2	TRBV3-1	NA	TGTGCCAGCAGCCACCTTAGCGGGGGCCTGTACCAAGAGACCCAGTACTTC	CASSHLSGGLYQETQYF
TRBJ1-2	NA	TRBV12-3/TRBV12-4	NA	TGTGCCAGCAGTTTTTGGGGGTTCCTGCACTATGGCTACACCTTC	CASSFWGFLHYGYTF
TRBJ2-1	NA	TRBV10-3	few	TGTGCCATCAGTGAGTCCGGGGCGGAGCAGTTCTTC	CAISESGAEQFF
TRBJ2-3	TRBD1	TRBV7-2	few	TGTGCCAGCAGCTTCAAGGGGGCCTCCTACCTCACAGATACGCAGTATTTT	CASSFKGASYLTDTQYF
TRBJ2-1	TRBD2	TRBV3-1	many	TGTGCCAGCAGCCAAGCGGGAGGGCGGAACAATGAGCAGTTCTTC	CASSQAGGRNNEQFF
TRBJ2-1	NA	TRBV18	few	TGTGCCAGCTCGCCGCCCCGACTGGGGTACAATGAGCAGTTCTTC	CASSPPRLGYNEQFF
TRBJ2-1	NA	TRBV12-3/TRBV12-4	NA	TGTGCCAGCGGTGGAGGCGCAGGCAACTCCTACGAGCAGTTCTTC	CASGGGAGNSYEQFF
TRBJ2-1	TRBD1	TRBV13	NA	TGTGCCAGCAGCTCGCCGGGACAGGGGGCCGGAGAGCAGTTCTTC	CASSSPGQGAGEQFF
TRBJ2-3	TRBD2	TRBV4-2	NA	TGTGCCAGCAGCCGGGGGGGAGAAGCAGATACGCAGTATTTT	CASSRGGEADTQYF
TRBJ1-5	TRBD1	TRBV10-3	NA	TGTGCCATCAATACCGGGACAGGTGGGCCCCAGCATTTT	CAINTGTGGPQHF
TRBJ2-1	TRBD2	TRBV29-1	few	TGCAGCGTTGAAGCGACTAGCGGGGGGTTCAATGAGCAGTTCTTC	CSVEATSGGFNEQFF
TRBJ2-1	TRBD2	TRBV2	NA	TGTGCCAGCAGCTACCTAGCGGGGGGACCGGGAAACAAGGAGCAGTTCTTC	CASSYLAGGPGNKEQFF
TRBJ2-7	NA	TRBV11-2	few	TGTGCCAGCAGCTTAGAGCCCTCGAACGCCTACGAGCAGTACTTC	CASSLEPSNAYEQYF